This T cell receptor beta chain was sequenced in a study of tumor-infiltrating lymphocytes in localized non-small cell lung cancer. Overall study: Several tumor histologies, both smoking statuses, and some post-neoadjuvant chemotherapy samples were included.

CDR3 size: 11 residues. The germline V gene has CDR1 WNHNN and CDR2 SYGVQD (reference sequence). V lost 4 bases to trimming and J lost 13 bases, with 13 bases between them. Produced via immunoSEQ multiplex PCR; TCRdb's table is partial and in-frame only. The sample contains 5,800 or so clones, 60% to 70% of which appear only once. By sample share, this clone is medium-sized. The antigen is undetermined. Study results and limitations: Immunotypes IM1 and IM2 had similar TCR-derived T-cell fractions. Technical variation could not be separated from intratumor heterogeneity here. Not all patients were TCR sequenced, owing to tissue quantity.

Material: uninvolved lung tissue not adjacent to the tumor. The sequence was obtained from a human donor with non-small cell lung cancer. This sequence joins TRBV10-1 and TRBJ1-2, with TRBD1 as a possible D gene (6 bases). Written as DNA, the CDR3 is TGCGCCAGCAGTGCTACAGGGTGGAGCACCTTC. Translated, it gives CASSATGWSTF.